A selection of T cell receptor beta chains follows, all from one sample in a study of cytomegalovirus exposure and HLA in healthy donors. Produced via immunoSEQ multiplex PCR; TCRdb's table is partial and in-frame only. The table has around 220,000 clones, approximately 80% seen once. Sample: PBMCs. These TCRs come from a man in his forties in good health and CMV-seronegative. The CDR3 runs from the conserved cysteine through the conserved F or W. D genes are given only for firm matches. A clone size is listed for some rows: how often the clone was seen (once, few, many), or a class if it is expanded.

J gene	D gene	V gene	clone size	CDR3 DNA	CDR3 protein
TRBJ1-1	TRBD1	TRBV6-1	.	TGTGCCAGCAGCACCGGGACAGGGGGTCTCACTGAAGCTTTCTTT	CASSTGTGGLTEAFF
TRBJ1-3	.	TRBV18	once	TGTGCCAGCTCACCGGGGCGGCAGGGCACTGGAAACACCATATATTTT	CASSPGRQGTGNTIYF
TRBJ1-6	TRBD1	TRBV7-8	.	TGTGCCAGCAGCACCGGACAGGGGGCTTATTCACCCCTCCACTTT	CASSTGQGAYSPLHF
TRBJ2-7	TRBD1	TRBV28	.	TGTGCCAGCAGGGACGGGACAGGTGCCTCCTACGAGCAGTACTTC	CASRDGTGASYEQYF
TRBJ1-5	.	TRBV5-1	.	TGCGCCAGCAGCTTGCGGGGGGATGGGAATCAGCCCCAGCATTTT	CASSLRGDGNQPQHF
TRBJ2-5	TRBD2	TRBV10-2	.	TGCGCCAGCAGTGCTAGCGGGGGCCGAGCAGAGACCCAGTACTTC	CASSASGGRAETQYF
TRBJ2-1	TRBD1	TRBV15	.	TGTGCCACCAGCAGCGACAGGGTTTACAATGAGCAGTTCTTC	CATSSDRVYNEQFF
TRBJ1-2	TRBD1	TRBV19	few	TGTGCCAGTAGTATAGCTGGCCTGACAGGGGGCGACCGGCATGGCTACACCTTC	CASSIAGLTGGDRHGYTF
TRBJ2-7	.	TRBV27	.	TGTGCCAGCAGTTTGGTAGCGACAGGCTCCTACGAGCAGTACTTC	CASSLVATGSYEQYF
TRBJ2-1	.	TRBV25-1	.	TGTGCCAGCAGTGATGACAGGCCCGGGGCCTCCTACAATGAGCAGTTCTTC	CASSDDRPGASYNEQFF
TRBJ1-6	TRBD1	TRBV9	.	TGTGCCAGCAGCACCCAAGGACAGGGAAATTCACCCCTCCACTTT	CASSTQGQGNSPLHF
TRBJ1-5	TRBD1	TRBV12-5	.	TGTGCTAGTGTCCCGGGACAGGGGAATCAGCCCCAGCATTTT	CASVPGQGNQPQHF
TRBJ2-7	TRBD1	TRBV7-9	.	TGTGCCAGCAGGGGAACAGGGGGGCAATCGGACGAGCAGTACTTC	CASRGTGGQSDEQYF
TRBJ1-1	TRBD1	TRBV2	.	TGTGCCAGCAGGAAGGAGGGGGCAAGGAACACTGAAGCTTTCTTT	CASRKEGARNTEAFF
TRBJ2-7	TRBD2	TRBV7-7	.	TGTGCCAGCAGCTCCGGGGGGGGGCGTTTGGACGAGCAGTACTTC	CASSSGGGRLDEQYF
TRBJ2-7	.	TRBV7-9	.	TGTGCCAGCAGCTTTAGGGTTTCGGAGGACAGAAACTCCTACGAGCAGTACTTC	CASSFRVSEDRNSYEQYF
TRBJ2-7	.	TRBV28	.	TGTGCCAGCAGTTTGATTAGGGGCTACGAGCAGTACTTC	CASSLIRGYEQYF
TRBJ1-5	.	TRBV28	once	TGTGCCAGCAGTTTATGGGTCCAGGGGAATCAGCCCCAGCATTTT	CASSLWVQGNQPQHF
TRBJ1-1	TRBD1	TRBV6-1	.	TGTGCCAGCATGCCGGGACAGGCGAACACTGAAGCTTTCTTT	CASMPGQANTEAFF
TRBJ2-2	TRBD2	TRBV7-6	.	TGTGCCAGCAGCCGGACTAGCGGGACCACCGGGGAGCTGTTTTTT	CASSRTSGTTGELFF
TRBJ1-5	.	TRBV30	few	TGTGCCTGGAGTGTAAGCGCAGGGGGCAATCAGCCCCAGCATTTT	CAWSVSAGGNQPQHF
TRBJ1-1	TRBD1	TRBV2	.	TGTGCCAGCAGGCAGGGGGAGGTGAACACTGAAGCTTTCTTT	CASRQGEVNTEAFF
TRBJ1-6	TRBD1	TRBV27	.	TGTGCCAGCAGTTCCTCCGGGACAGACAATTCACCCCTCCACTTT	CASSSSGTDNSPLHF
TRBJ2-7	TRBD1	TRBV5-6	.	TGTGCCAGCAGCCCGGGACAGGGTGTCGAGCAGTACTTC	CASSPGQGVEQYF
TRBJ2-5	TRBD1	TRBV5-1	.	TGCGCCAGCAGCCTCGGGACAGGTCCCCAAGAGACCCAGTACTTC	CASSLGTGPQETQYF
TRBJ1-2	TRBD1	TRBV5-1	.	TGCGCCAGCAGCGGGCAGGGGGCGCAAAGGGATGGCTACACCTTC	CASSGQGAQRDGYTF
TRBJ1-6	.	TRBV5-5	.	TGTGCCAGCAGCTTGGAAGGGGATTCACCCCTCCACTTT	CASSLEGDSPLHF
TRBJ2-3	TRBD2	TRBV9	.	TGTGCCAGCAGCGTAGGGGCTAGCGGGGGGGCCACAGATACGCAGTATTTT	CASSVGASGGATDTQYF
TRBJ2-1	.	TRBV27	.	TGTGCCAGCAGTTCCATCCCCCCGGGTGAGCAGTTCTTC	CASSSIPPGEQFF
TRBJ2-7	TRBD2	TRBV27	.	TGTGCCAGCAGTCCCCTAGCGGCAAGCCGGACTAAGTACTTC	CASSPLAASRTKYF
TRBJ1-4	TRBD1	TRBV7-9	.	TGTGCCAGCAGTAACTGGGGGACAGTTGAAAAACTGTTTTTT	CASSNWGTVEKLFF
TRBJ1-2	TRBD1	TRBV7-2	.	TGTGCCAGCAGCCGTGGACAGGGGGCTAACTATGGCTACACCTTC	CASSRGQGANYGYTF
TRBJ2-3	TRBD2	TRBV29-1	.	TGCAGCGTTGATCAAGCGGGAGCTGGCACAGATACGCAGTATTTT	CSVDQAGAGTDTQYF
TRBJ2-7	.	TRBV15	.	TGTGCCACCAGCAGAGAGAACACCTACGAGCAGTACTTC	CATSRENTYEQYF
TRBJ2-3	TRBD1	TRBV7-3	.	TGTGCCAGCAGCCAAGACAGGGCGGATACGCAGTATTTT	CASSQDRADTQYF
TRBJ1-2	TRBD1	TRBV6-1	.	TGTGCCAGCAGTGGGTTGACAGGGGGCGCCTATTCGGGTGGCTACACCTTC	CASSGLTGGAYSGGYTF
TRBJ2-6	TRBD1	TRBV18	.	TGTGCCAGCTCACCACAGGGGGCGGCTGGGGCCAACGTCCTGACTTTC	CASSPQGAAGANVLTF
TRBJ2-7	TRBD2	TRBV10-2	.	TGCGCCAGCACCCAGCGGGGGGGGAGCTCCTACGAGCAGTACTTC	CASTQRGGSSYEQYF
TRBJ2-7	TRBD2	TRBV10-1	.	TGCGCCAGCAGTGAGTCGGGGCAGGGGAGCGGGAGGTACGAGCAGTACTTC	CASSESGQGSGRYEQYF
TRBJ2-2	TRBD2	TRBV28	.	TGTGCCGTAGAGGGCGGGGCTAGCGGGAGGGTGCACACCGGGGAGCTGTTTTTT	CAVEGGASGRVHTGELFF
TRBJ2-1	TRBD2	TRBV27	.	TGTGCCAGCAGGCTCGGGAGGGAGCGGAGGCAGTTCTTC	CASRLGRERRQFF
TRBJ1-2	.	TRBV4-3	.	TGCGCCAGCAGCCAAGGACCCGCGGCCCGGGACTATGGCTACACCTTC	CASSQGPAARDYGYTF
TRBJ2-7	.	TRBV9	.	TGTGCCAGCAGCGGTGGGGGCAGCGCCTACGAGCAGTACTTC	CASSGGGSAYEQYF
TRBJ1-1	.	TRBV7-2	.	TGTGCCAGCAGCTTATTGGGGGCCGGAGTGAACACTGAAGCTTTCTTT	CASSLLGAGVNTEAFF